The 32 T cell receptor beta chains given below trace back to one sample, sequenced in a study of T cells in Graves' hyperthyroidism and ophthalmopathy. Researchers amplified the TCR beta CDR3 regions from RNA transcripts. First-round RT-PCR with HTBI primers amplified the TCR CDR3 region. MiXCR was run by TCRdb on the multiplex PCR reads, yielding one entry per CDR3 protein. The repertoire holds a few hundred thousand distinct CDR3 sequences, with 22% as singletons. Sequenced material: blood. Receptor source: a woman between 65 and 79 years old with Graves' ophthalmopathy.

This clonotype was seen at least ten times. This chain connects TRBV12-3 or TRBV12-4 to TRBJ2-1; no clear D. The CDR3 consists of 13 residues. Between the trimmed V and J ends, which lost 7 bases and 3 bases, there was a span of 10 bases. For the CDR3, the DNA is TGTGCCAGCACCCCGCTAGGCTACAATGAGCAGTTCTTC. It translates to CASTPLGYNEQFF.

The genes are TRBV12-3 or TRBV12-4 and TRBJ2-5, with 9 bases that match TRBD1. Unmatched junction bases numbered 6, after V lost 3 bases and J lost 7 bases. The CDR3 is 14 residues long. As DNA, the CDR3 is TGTGCCAGCAGTTTGGACAGGGGCAGGGGGACCCAGTACTTC. It specifies CASSLDRGRGTQYF.

This CDR3 is CSASGLAGVREQYF. For the CDR3, the DNA is TGCAGTGCCTCCGGACTAGCGGGAGTTCGCGAGCAGTACTTC. The V gene is TRBV20-1, the J gene TRBJ2-7, with 13 bases lining up with TRBD2. The CDR3 is 14 residues long. Germline V lookup: CDR1 DFQATT, CDR2 SNEGSKA (reference sequence). With V trimmed by 6 bases and J by 6 bases, 8 bases remained unmatched.

J is TRBJ1-6 and V is TRBV25-1; D not certain. CDR1 and CDR2 from the germline V gene are MGHDK and SYGVNS. The CDR3 covers 15 residues. The germline V and J ends were trimmed by 4 bases and 5 bases, with 12 bases remaining between them. This chain's CDR3 is CASSATGPNNSPLHF. The CDR3 nucleotides are TGTGCCAGCAGTGCCACGGGCCCCAATAATTCACCCCTCCACTTT.

This clonotype was picked up many times. V gene TRBV3-1 combines with J gene TRBJ2-3, with TRBD2 as a possible D gene (6 bases). Germline CDR1 is LGHDT and CDR2 is YNNKEL (reference sequence). Trimming shortened V by 4 bases and J by 4 bases, and 15 bases separated the two germline ends. The CDR3 spans 15 residues. The CDR3: CASSLGTSPSDTQYF. In DNA, the CDR3 is TGTGCCAGCAGCCTGGGGACTTCCCCGTCAGATACGCAGTATTTT.

The chain employs TRBV5-1 and TRBJ2-1, with 8 positions matching TRBD2. This CDR3 region has 18 residues. The germline V gene has CDR1 SGHRS and CDR2 YFSETQ. Trimming at V came to 6 bases and at J to 0 bases, leaving 14 bases not matched to a gene. DNA of the CDR3: TGCGCCAGCAAAAAGCGGGAGACCCACTCATTCTCCTACAATGAGCAGTTCTTC. Encoded protein: CASKKRETHSFSYNEQFF.

This clonotype came up many times. V is TRBV28 and J is TRBJ2-5; 9 nucleotides line up with TRBD2. The J segment lost 4 bases and the V segment lost 6 bases, leaving 9 bases of the junction unmatched. Germline lookup yields CDR1 MDHEN and CDR2 SYDVKM. The CDR3 is made up of 15 amino acids. The CDR3 spells CASRPNRGGAETQYF. For the CDR3, the DNA is TGTGCCAGCAGACCAAACCGCGGGGGGGCAGAGACCCAGTACTTC.

This clonotype has ten or more counts. The chain is built from TRBV20-1 and TRBJ1-1; 7 bases are shared with TRBD1. CDR1 is DFQATT and CDR2 is SNEGSKA in the germline V gene (reference sequence). J gave up 0 bases and V 6 bases, and 7 bases lay outside the gene matches. The CDR3 has 14 amino acids. Here the CDR3 DNA reads TGCAGTGCAGGGGGCCAGGTCATGAACACTGAAGCTTTCTTT. It codes for CSAGGQVMNTEAFF.

This chain links TRBV20-1 with TRBJ2-7, with D unclear. CDR3 length equals 12 residues. Germline loops: CDR1 DFQATT, CDR2 SNEGSKA (reference sequence). Trimming shortened V by 1 base and J by 1 base, and 5 bases separated the two germline ends. CDR3 amino acids: CSARAISYEQYF. The CDR3, as DNA: TGCAGTGCTAGAGCCATTTCCTACGAGCAGTACTTC.

This clonotype was seen many times. The chain uses TRBV7-9 and TRBJ2-3; 9 bases fit TRBD2. The CDR3 sequence is 13 residues long. The V gene's germline CDR1 is SEHNR and CDR2 FQNEAQ (reference sequence). J was trimmed by 9 bases and V by 5 bases; bases with no gene match: 6. The CDR3 nucleotides are TGTGCCAGCAGCCTAAGTAGCGGGAGAACGCAGTATTTT. Translated, it gives CASSLSSGRTQYF.

This clonotype was counted at least ten times. The V and J genes are TRBV30 and TRBJ1-1, with a weak D call TRBD1 (6 bases). The CDR3 spans 12 residues. V was clipped by 1 base and J by 8 bases, with 11 bases between them. The germline gives CDR1 GTSNPN, CDR2 SVGIG (reference sequence). In DNA, the CDR3 is TGTGCCTGGAGTGCACAGGGAGTAGAAGCTTTCTTT. This encodes CAWSAQGVEAFF.

This clonotype showed up just a few times. V is TRBV12-3 or TRBV12-4 and J is TRBJ2-5; D gene ambiguous. V gave up 11 bases and J gave up 7 bases, with 8 bases separating them. The CDR3 runs 9 residues. CDR3 sequence (DNA): TGTGCCCAGCCGGGGACCCAGTACTTC. This translates into CAQPGTQYF.

This clonotype was counted only a few times. The chain uses TRBV7-3 and TRBJ2-5, with D perhaps TRBD1 or TRBD2 (5 bases each). The germline V gene encodes CDR1 SGHTA and CDR2 FQGTGA. The CDR3 runs 13 residues. Trimming stripped 5 bases from V and 3 bases from J, with 10 bases between. The CDR3 sequence is CASSRDVEETQYF. DNA of the CDR3: TGTGCCAGCAGCCGGGACGTTGAAGAGACCCAGTACTTC.

This clonotype occurred a few times. The chain is built from TRBV19 and TRBJ1-2; D is perhaps TRBD1 (5 bases). Trimming removed 6 bases at V and 3 bases at J, with 17 bases between. The germline gives CDR1 LNHDA, CDR2 SQIVND (reference sequence). The CDR3 length is 15 residues. CDR3 residues: CASSTFRGSDYGYTF. The CDR3, as DNA: TGTGCCAGTAGCACTTTTCGGGGGTCGGACTATGGCTACACCTTC.

The chain couples TRBV6-1 to TRBJ2-3, with a tentative D call TRBD1 (5 bases). Germline V gene data show CDR1 as MNHNS and CDR2 as SASEGT. The CDR3 consists of 15 residues. Trimming cost V 6 bases and J 0 bases, with 13 bases left between them. The CDR3 DNA reads as TGTGCCAGCAGCCCCTTGACAGCGAGCACAGATACGCAGTATTTT. Translation gives CASSPLTASTDTQYF.

This clonotype was seen more than once but under ten times. The V gene is TRBV7-6, the J gene TRBJ2-7; 10 nucleotides align to TRBD1. The junction had 16 bases not matched to a gene; V was cut back by 1 base and J by 4 bases. Germline V lookup: CDR1 SGHVS, CDR2 FNYEAQ. This CDR3 is built from 19 residues. In DNA, the CDR3 is TGTGCCAGCAGCTTAGAGCCCTCGGGGAAGGGACAGGGGTTGTACGAGCAGTACTTC. Translating gives CASSLEPSGKGQGLYEQYF.

CDR3 loop: CASSALGQGVDQPQHF. Written as DNA, the CDR3 is TGTGCCAGCAGTGCCCTGGGACAGGGTGTAGATCAGCCCCAGCATTTT. The chain links TRBV6-1 to TRBJ1-5; the match to TRBD1 covers 9 bases. Germline V CDR1 and CDR2: MNHNS, SASEGT. V shed 4 bases and J 5 bases; nucleotides not matched to a gene: 9. The CDR3 length is 16 residues.

This clonotype was observed at least ten times. The rearrangement joins TRBV2 to TRBJ2-2; D call uncertain. Germline CDR1 and CDR2: SNHLY and FYNNEI. There are 15 residues in the CDR3. Deletions cut 0 bases from V and 5 bases from J, with 10 bases between. The CDR3 DNA reads as TGTGCCAGCAGTGAAGCGCTTCGAGGTACCGGGGAGCTGTTTTTT. This codes for CASSEALRGTGELFF.

The rearrangement uses TRBV29-1 and TRBJ2-7; TRBD2 agrees at 7 bases. V shed 4 bases and J 5 bases; nucleotides not matched to a gene: 5. The CDR3 has 12 residues. Germline CDR1 reads SQVTM; CDR2 reads ANQGSEA. CDR3 DNA sequence: TGCAGCGTTGGGGGGGGATGGAACGAGCAGTACTTC. Its translation is CSVGGGWNEQYF.

The table lists this clonotype with many counts. The rearrangement uses TRBV6-1 and TRBJ1-2; D uncertain. Looked up from germline, CDR1 is MNHNS and CDR2 is SASEGT. Trimming cost V 6 bases and J 10 bases, with 15 bases left between them. The CDR3 has 12 residues. The CDR3 reads CASSAGGPDYTF. CDR3 bases: TGTGCCAGCAGCGCCGGAGGGCCCGACTACACCTTC.

This chain links TRBV24-1 with TRBJ2-5; a weak D match, TRBD2 (6 bases). The CDR3 is made up of 16 amino acids. The ends were cut back, 4 bases at V and 5 bases at J, with 19 bases in the middle. Germline CDR1 is KGHDR and CDR2 is SFDVKD. CDR3 residues: CATSDPGAAAGETQYF. CDR3 DNA sequence: TGTGCCACCAGTGACCCCGGGGCTGCGGCGGGGGAGACCCAGTACTTC.

This clonotype was seen repeatedly, ten times or more. The J gene is TRBJ2-2, the V gene TRBV7-2, with 8 bases aligning to TRBD1. The CDR3 consists of 17 residues. V lost 1 base and J lost 2; bases outside the gene matches: 6. Germline V CDR1 and CDR2: SGHTA, FQGNSA. The DNA for the CDR3 is TGTGCCAGCAGCTTAGGCCCTCAGGGGGCAAACACCGGGGAGCTGTTTTTT. It is translated as CASSLGPQGANTGELFF.

The table lists this clonotype with a few counts. This chain joins TRBV20-1 and TRBJ2-1; the match to TRBD2 covers 7 bases. Germline values: CDR1 DFQATT, CDR2 SNEGSKA (reference sequence). The CDR3 sequence is 14 residues long. With 3 bases clipped from V and 2 bases from J, the junction kept 4 bases outside the gene matches. The CDR3 protein is CSASRAGAYNEQFF. The CDR3 nucleotides read TGCAGTGCTAGCCGGGCGGGAGCCTACAATGAGCAGTTCTTC.

The sample holds a few counts of this clonotype. V usage is TRBV5-1 and J usage is TRBJ1-2; TRBD1 matches 8 bases. Germline V CDR1 and CDR2: SGHRS, YFSETQ. This CDR3 is 14 amino acids long. J gave up 6 bases and V 3 bases, and 7 bases lay outside the gene matches. The CDR3 nucleotides are TGCGCCAGCAGCTCAGGGGGCATCGTAGATGGCTACACCTTC. Translation: CASSSGGIVDGYTF.

The chain has TRBV18 and TRBJ2-5; TRBD1 or TRBD2 may be the D gene (5 bases each). The germline V and J ends were trimmed by 3 bases and 2 bases, with 13 bases remaining between them. The CDR3 length is 15 residues. From germline, CDR1 is KGHSH and CDR2 LQKENI. Here the CDR3 reads CASSPLSGTQETQYF. As DNA, the CDR3 is TGTGCCAGCTCACCTCTCTCCGGGACGCAAGAGACCCAGTACTTC.

This clonotype was counted a few times. The rearrangement links TRBV6-1 to TRBJ1-3; 7 bases agree with TRBD1. The CDR3 has 14 amino acids. V was clipped by 4 bases and J by 0 bases; unmatched bases: 0. Germline V lookup: CDR1 MNHNS, CDR2 SASEGT. CDR3 coding DNA: TGTGCCAGCAGTGGGGACAGCTCTGGAAACACCATATATTTT. Translation: CASSGDSSGNTIYF.

This clonotype was seen more than once but under ten times. V and J are TRBV29-1 and TRBJ1-2; D perhaps matches TRBD1 (6 bases). Germline assignment: CDR1 SQVTM and CDR2 ANQGSEA. The CDR3 extends over 13 amino acids. Trimming removed 1 base at V and 4 bases at J, with 10 bases between. DNA of the CDR3: TGCAGCGTTGAAGTGGGCAGGGGCTATGGCTACACCTTC. The encoded protein is CSVEVGRGYGYTF.

This clonotype came up once. The genes are TRBV2 and TRBJ2-7; D gene ambiguous. The CDR3 is made up of 11 amino acids. The V gene's germline CDR1 is SNHLY and CDR2 FYNNEI. V was trimmed by 10 bases and J by 4 bases, leaving 11 bases between them. CDR3 coding DNA: TGTGCCACCTTTCGAACATACGAGCAGTACTTC. Translated: CATFRTYEQYF.

This clonotype was seen many times. The chain links TRBV20-1 to TRBJ1-2; 11 bases line up with TRBD1. The V gene's germline CDR1 is DFQATT and CDR2 SNEGSKA (reference sequence). The CDR3 runs 16 residues. V gave up 6 bases and J gave up 7 bases; unmatched junction bases: 16. DNA of the CDR3: TGCAGTGCCAGCCCTCGGACAGGGGGCCAGTTCGGTGGCTACACCTTC. It yields the protein CSASPRTGGQFGGYTF.

The chain links TRBV5-1 to TRBJ2-2; D ambiguous. The germline CDR1 and CDR2 sequences are SGHRS and YFSETQ. The CDR3 covers 14 residues. V was trimmed by 4 bases and J by 4 bases, leaving 11 bases between them. The CDR3: CASSEIVPTGELFF. The CDR3 DNA reads as TGCGCCAGCAGCGAGATAGTGCCCACCGGGGAGCTGTTTTTT.

This clonotype has a single count. The chain carries TRBV7-9 and TRBJ2-4; 7 bases match TRBD1. The germline CDR1 and CDR2 sequences are SEHNR and FQNEAQ (reference sequence). Unmatched junction bases numbered 11, after V lost 6 bases and J lost 0 bases. This CDR3 contains 17 residues. As DNA, the CDR3 is TGTGCCAGCAGTCCAGACGGGACAGATCTAGCCAAAAACATTCAGTACTTC. It specifies CASSPDGTDLAKNIQYF. The full variable domain, in which reference TRBV7-9 and TRBJ2-4 provide the parts outside the CDR3, is DTGVSQNPRHKITKRGQNVTFRCDPISEHNRLYWYRQTLGQGPEFLTYFQNEAQLEKSRLLSDRFSAERPKGSFSTLEIQRTEQGDSAMYLCASSPDGTDLAKNIQYFGAGTRLSVL.

This chain joins TRBV5-6 and TRBJ2-1; D is perhaps TRBD1 or TRBD2 (5 bases each). Germline CDR1 reads SGHDT; CDR2 reads YYEEEE. The CDR3 is 15 residues long. V shed 4 bases and J shed 1 base, with 12 bases lying between them. The CDR3 DNA follows: TGTGCCAGCAGCATCTGGGACGTATCCTACAATGAGCAGTTCTTC. Translation gives CASSIWDVSYNEQFF.